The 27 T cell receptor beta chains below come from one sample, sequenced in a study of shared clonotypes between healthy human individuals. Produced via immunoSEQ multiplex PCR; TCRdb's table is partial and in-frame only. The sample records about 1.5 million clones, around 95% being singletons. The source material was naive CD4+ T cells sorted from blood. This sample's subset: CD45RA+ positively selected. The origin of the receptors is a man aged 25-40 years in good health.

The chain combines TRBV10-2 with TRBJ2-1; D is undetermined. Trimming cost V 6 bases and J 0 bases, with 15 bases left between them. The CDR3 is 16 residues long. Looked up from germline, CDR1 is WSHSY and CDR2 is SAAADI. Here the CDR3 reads CASREIGSSSYNEQFF. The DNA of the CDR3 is TGCGCCAGCAGGGAAATCGGGTCTAGCTCCTACAATGAGCAGTTCTTC.

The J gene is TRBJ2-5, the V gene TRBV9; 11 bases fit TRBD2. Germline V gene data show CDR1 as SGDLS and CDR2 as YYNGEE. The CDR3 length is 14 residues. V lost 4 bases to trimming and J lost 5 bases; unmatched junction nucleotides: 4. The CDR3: CASSFSGRGETQYF. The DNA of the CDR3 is TGTGCCAGCAGCTTTAGCGGGAGGGGGGAGACCCAGTACTTC. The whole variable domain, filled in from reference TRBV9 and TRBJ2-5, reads DSGVTQTPKHLITATGQRVTLRCSPRSGDLSVYWYQQSLDQGLQFLIQYYNGEERAKGNILERFSAQQFPDLHSELNLSSLELGDSALYFCASSFSGRGETQYFGPGTRLLVL.

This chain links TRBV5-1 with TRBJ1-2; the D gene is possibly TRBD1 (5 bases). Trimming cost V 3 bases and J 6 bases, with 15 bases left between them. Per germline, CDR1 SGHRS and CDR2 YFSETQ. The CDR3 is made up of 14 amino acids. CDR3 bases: TGCGCCAGCAGCTCGGGACCCCTGGAGGATGGCTACACCTTC. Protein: CASSSGPLEDGYTF.

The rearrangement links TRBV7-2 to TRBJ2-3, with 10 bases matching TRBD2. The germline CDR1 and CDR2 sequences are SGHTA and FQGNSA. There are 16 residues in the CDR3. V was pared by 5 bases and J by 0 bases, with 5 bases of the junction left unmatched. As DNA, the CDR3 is TGTGCCAGCAGCCCACCGGGACTAGCGAGCACAGATACGCAGTATTTT. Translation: CASSPPGLASTDTQYF.

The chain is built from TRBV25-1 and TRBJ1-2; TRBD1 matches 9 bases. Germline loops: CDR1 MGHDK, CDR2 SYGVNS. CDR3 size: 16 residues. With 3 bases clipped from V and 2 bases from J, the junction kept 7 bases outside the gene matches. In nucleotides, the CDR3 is TGTGCCAGCAGTGACCCGCCCGGACAGGGGAACTATGGCTACACCTTC. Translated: CASSDPPGQGNYGYTF.

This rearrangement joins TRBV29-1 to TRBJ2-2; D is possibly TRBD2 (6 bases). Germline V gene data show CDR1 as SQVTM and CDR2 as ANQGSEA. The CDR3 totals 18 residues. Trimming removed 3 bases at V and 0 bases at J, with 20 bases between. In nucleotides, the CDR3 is TGCAGCGTTGAGGGGGGTGTTGGCGGGAAAACGAACACCGGGGAGCTGTTTTTT. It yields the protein CSVEGGVGGKTNTGELFF.

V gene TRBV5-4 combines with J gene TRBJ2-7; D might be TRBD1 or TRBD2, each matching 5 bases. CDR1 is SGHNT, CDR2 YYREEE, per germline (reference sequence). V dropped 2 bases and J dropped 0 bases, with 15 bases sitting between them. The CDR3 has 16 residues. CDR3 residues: CASSFEGRLSSYEQYF. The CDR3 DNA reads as TGTGCCAGCAGCTTCGAGGGGAGACTGAGCTCCTACGAGCAGTACTTC.

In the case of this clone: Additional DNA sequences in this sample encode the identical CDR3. The CDR3 region is CASSSGQGRNQPQHF. The CDR3 DNA is TGTGCCAGCAGCTCGGGACAGGGGCGCAATCAGCCCCAGCATTTT. The rearrangement links TRBV5-4 to TRBJ1-5, with 10 bases identical to TRBD1. Unmatched junction bases numbered 2, after V lost 3 bases and J lost 2 bases. This CDR3 contains 15 residues. Germline V CDR1 and CDR2: SGHNT, YYREEE (reference sequence).

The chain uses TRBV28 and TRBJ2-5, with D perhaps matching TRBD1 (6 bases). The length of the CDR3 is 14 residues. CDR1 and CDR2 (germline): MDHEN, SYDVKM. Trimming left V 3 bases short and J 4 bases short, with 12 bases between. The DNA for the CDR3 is TGTGCCAGCAGTTTCCCAGGGGAAGGAGAGACCCAGTACTTC. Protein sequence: CASSFPGEGETQYF.

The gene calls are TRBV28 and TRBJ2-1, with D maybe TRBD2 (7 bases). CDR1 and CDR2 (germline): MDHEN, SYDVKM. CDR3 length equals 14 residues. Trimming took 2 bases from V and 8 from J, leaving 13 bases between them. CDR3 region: CASSLPGAGDEQFF. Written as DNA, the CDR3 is TGTGCCAGCAGTTTACCAGGGGCGGGGGATGAGCAGTTCTTC.

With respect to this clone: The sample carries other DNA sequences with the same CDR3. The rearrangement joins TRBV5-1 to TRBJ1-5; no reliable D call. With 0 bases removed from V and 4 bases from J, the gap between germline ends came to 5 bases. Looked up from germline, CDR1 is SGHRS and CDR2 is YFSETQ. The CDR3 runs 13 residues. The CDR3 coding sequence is TGCGCCAGCAGCTTGGGTGTGAATCAGCCCCAGCATTTT. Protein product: CASSLGVNQPQHF.

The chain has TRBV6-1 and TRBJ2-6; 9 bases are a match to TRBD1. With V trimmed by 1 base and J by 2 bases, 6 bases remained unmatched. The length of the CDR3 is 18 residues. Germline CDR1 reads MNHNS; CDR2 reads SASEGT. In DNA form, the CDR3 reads TGTGCCAGCAGTGAAGGACAGGGGGTGTTCCCTGGGGCCAACGTCCTGACTTTC. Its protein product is CASSEGQGVFPGANVLTF.

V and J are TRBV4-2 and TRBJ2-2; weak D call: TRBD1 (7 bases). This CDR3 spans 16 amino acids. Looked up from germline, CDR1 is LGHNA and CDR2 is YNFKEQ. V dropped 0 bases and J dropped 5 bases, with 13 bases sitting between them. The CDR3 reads CASSQDAGQRTGELFF. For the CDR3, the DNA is TGTGCCAGCAGCCAAGATGCGGGACAGAGGACCGGGGAGCTGTTTTTT.

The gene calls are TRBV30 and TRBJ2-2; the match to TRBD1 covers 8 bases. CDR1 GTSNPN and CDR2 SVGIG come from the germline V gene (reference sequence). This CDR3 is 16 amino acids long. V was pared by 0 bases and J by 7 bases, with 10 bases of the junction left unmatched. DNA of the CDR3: TGTGCCTGGAGTGTACGGGCAGGGGGCAAGGGCGGGGAGCTGTTTTTT. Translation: CAWSVRAGGKGGELFF. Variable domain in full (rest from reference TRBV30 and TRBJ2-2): SQTIHQWPATLVQPVGSPLSLECTVEGTSNPNLYWYRQAAGRGLQLLFYSVGIGQISSEVPQNLSASRPQDRQFILSSKKLLLSDSGFYLCAWSVRAGGKGGELFFGEGSRLTVL.

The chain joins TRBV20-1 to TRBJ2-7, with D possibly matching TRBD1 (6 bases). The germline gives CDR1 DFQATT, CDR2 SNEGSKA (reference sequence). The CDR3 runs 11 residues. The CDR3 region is CRDSTGHEQYF. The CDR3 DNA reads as TGCAGGGACTCTACAGGGCACGAGCAGTACTTC.

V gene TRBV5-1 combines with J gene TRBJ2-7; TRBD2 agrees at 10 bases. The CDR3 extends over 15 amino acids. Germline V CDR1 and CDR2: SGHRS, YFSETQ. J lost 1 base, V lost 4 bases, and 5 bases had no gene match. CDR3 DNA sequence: TGCGCCAGCAGCACAGGACTAGCGGTGTCCTACGAGCAGTACTTC. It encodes CASSTGLAVSYEQYF.

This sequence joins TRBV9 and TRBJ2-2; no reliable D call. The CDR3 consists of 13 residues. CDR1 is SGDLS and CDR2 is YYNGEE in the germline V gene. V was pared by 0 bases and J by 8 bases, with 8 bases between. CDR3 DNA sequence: TGTGCCAGCAGCGTAGACCTGGAGGGGGAGCTGTTTTTT. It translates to CASSVDLEGELFF.

Here the CDR3 reads CASSKRLAGVDEQFF. DNA for the CDR3: TGTGCCAGCAGCAAAAGACTAGCGGGAGTCGATGAGCAGTTCTTC. V usage is TRBV11-2 and J usage is TRBJ2-1; 12 bases agree with TRBD2. The ends lost 5 bases at V and 8 bases at J; junction bases unmatched: 7. CDR1 and CDR2 (germline): SGHAT, FQNNGV. This CDR3 is built from 15 residues.

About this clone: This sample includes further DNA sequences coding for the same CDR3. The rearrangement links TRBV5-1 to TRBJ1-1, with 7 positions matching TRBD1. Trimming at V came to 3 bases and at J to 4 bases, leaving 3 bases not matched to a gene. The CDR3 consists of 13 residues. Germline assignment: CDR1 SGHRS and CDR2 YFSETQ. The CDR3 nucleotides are TGCGCCAGCAGCTCACAGGGGAGCACTGAAGCTTTCTTT. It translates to CASSSQGSTEAFF.

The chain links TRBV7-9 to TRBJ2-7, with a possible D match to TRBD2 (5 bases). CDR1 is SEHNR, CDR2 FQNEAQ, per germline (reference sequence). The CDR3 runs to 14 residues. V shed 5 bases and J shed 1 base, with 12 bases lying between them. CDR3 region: CASSLTPGSYEQYF. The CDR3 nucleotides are TGTGCCAGCAGCCTAACCCCGGGGTCCTACGAGCAGTACTTC.

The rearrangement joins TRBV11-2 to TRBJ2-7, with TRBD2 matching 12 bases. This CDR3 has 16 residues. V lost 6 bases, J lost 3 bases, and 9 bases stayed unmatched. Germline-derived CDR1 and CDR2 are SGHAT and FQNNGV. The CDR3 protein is CASSYRLAGDFYEQYF. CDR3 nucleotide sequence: TGTGCCAGCAGTTATCGACTAGCGGGGGATTTCTACGAGCAGTACTTC. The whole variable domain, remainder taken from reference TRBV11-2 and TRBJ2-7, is EAGVAQSPRYKIIEKRQSVAFWCNPISGHATLYWYQQILGQGPKLLIQFQNNGVVDDSQLPKDRFSAERLKGVDSTLKIQPAKLEDSAVYLCASSYRLAGDFYEQYFGPGTRLTVT.

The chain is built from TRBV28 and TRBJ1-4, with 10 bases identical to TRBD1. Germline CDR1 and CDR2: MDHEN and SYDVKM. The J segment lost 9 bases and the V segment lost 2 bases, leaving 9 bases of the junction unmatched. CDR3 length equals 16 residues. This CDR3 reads CASSLGSGTGVKKLFF. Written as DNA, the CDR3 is TGTGCCAGCAGTTTAGGATCCGGGACAGGGGTAAAAAAACTGTTTTTT.

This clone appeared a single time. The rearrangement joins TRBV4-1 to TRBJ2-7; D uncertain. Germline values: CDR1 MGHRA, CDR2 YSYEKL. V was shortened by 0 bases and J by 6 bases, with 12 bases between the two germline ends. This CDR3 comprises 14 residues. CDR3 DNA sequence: TGCGCCAGCAGCCAAGAATTAGAGCCGCGCGAGCAGTACTTC. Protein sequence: CASSQELEPREQYF.

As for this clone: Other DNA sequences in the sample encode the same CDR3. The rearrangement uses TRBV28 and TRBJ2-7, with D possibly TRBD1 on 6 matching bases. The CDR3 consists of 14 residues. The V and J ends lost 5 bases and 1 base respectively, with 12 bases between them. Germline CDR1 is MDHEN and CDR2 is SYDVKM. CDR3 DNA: TGTGCCAGCAGTCCACCTGGACAGTCCTACGAGCAGTACTTC. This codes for CASSPPGQSYEQYF.

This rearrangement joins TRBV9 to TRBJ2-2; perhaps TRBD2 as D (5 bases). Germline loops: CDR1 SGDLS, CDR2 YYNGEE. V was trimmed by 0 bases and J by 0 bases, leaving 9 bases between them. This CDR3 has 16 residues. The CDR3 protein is CASSVASRSNTGELFF. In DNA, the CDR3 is TGTGCCAGCAGCGTAGCTAGCCGCTCGAACACCGGGGAGCTGTTTTTT.

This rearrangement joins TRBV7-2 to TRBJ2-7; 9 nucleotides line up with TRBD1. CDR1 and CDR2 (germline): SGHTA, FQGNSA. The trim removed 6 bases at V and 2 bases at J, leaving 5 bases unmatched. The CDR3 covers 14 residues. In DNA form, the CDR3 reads TGTGCCAGCAGGTTTACAGGGGGCGCCTACGAGCAGTACTTC. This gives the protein CASRFTGGAYEQYF.

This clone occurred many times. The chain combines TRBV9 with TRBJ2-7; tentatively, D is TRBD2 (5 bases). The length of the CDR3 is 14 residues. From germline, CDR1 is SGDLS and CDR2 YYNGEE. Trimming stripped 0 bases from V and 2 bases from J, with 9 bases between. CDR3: CASSVEAVPYEQYF. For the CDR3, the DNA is TGTGCCAGCAGCGTAGAAGCGGTCCCCTACGAGCAGTACTTC.